This TCR beta chain emerged from a study of T cell changes during pregnancy in multiple sclerosis. Clones were sequenced by immunoSEQ multiplex PCR, and TCRdb holds only the in-frame ones, with some missing. The sample contains about 40,000 clones, just under 95% of which appear only once. Sequenced material: CD8+ T cells from peripheral blood mononuclear cells, taken in the third trimester of pregnancy. This TCR derives from a female donor with multiple sclerosis, enrolled in a pregnancy study.

As DNA, the CDR3 is TGTGCCAGCAGTTACTCGTTAGCGGCTAGCACAGATACGCAGTATTTT. This translates into CASSYSLAASTDTQYF. The V gene is TRBV6-5, the J gene TRBJ2-3, with TRBD2 as a possible D gene (6 bases). The CDR3 extends over 16 amino acids. V shed 0 bases and J shed 0 bases, with 10 bases lying between them. The germline V gene has CDR1 MNHEY and CDR2 SVGAGI.